This TCR beta chain was sequenced for a study of T-cell reconstitution after alpha-beta-depleted transplantation in children. Whole-study results and caveats: One year after transplant, T-cell counts and diversity came mostly from newly produced T cells. Where some patients showed high TCRbeta diversity at day 60, it came from recipient T cells and thymic progenitors that had survived. At around two months after transplant, the alpha-beta T cells were reportedly derived from several hundred expanded clones that came from non-depleted graft cells.

This clonotype has more than one count but fewer than ten. Its antigen remains unidentified. A read error may produce the germline difference seen at one junction end. TCRbeta library preparation incorporated unique molecular identifiers. One entry per CDR3 protein results from TCRdb running MiXCR on the PCR reads. This sample has 200,000 to 300,000 distinct CDR3 sequences, with roughly 8% found just once. The CDR3 loop spans 17 amino acids. CDR1 is SGHDN and CDR2 is FVKESK in the germline V gene. The input for sequencing was PBMCs, mostly from graft donor cells, taken 180 days after TCRalphabeta/CD19-depleted stem cell transplant. This clonotype was obtained from a male patient younger than 18 who had a stem cell transplant for acute lymphoblastic leukemia, so the T cells may come from the graft donor. The V call is TRBV14, the J call TRBJ2-3, with 9 positions matching TRBD1. The CDR3, as DNA: TGTGCCAGCAGTCAAGGAAGGGACAGGGTACTTACAGATACGCAGTATTTT. Residues: CASSQGRDRVLTDTQYF.